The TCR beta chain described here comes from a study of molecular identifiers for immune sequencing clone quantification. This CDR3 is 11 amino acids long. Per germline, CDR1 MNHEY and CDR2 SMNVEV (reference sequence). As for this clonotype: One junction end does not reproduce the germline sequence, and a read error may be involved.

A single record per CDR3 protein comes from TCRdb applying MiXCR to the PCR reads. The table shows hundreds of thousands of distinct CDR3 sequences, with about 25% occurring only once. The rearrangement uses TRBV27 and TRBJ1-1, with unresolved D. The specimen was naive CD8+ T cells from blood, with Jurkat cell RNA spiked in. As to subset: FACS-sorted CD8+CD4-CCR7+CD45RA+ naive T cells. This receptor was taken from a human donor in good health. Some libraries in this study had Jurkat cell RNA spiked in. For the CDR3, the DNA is TGTGCCATCAGTTCCGGCCTTGAAGCTTTCTTT. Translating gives CAISSGLEAFF.